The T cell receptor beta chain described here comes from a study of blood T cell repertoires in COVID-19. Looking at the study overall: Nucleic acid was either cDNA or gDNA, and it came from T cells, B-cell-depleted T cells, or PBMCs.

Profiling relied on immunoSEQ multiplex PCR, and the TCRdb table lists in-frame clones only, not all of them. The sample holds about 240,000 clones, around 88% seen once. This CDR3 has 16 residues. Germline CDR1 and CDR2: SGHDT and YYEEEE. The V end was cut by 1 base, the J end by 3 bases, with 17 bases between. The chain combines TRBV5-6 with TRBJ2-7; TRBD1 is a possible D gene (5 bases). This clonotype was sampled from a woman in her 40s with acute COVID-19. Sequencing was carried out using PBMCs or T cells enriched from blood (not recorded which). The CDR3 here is CASSLLSRVTFYEQYF. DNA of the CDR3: TGTGCCAGCAGCTTGCTTAGCAGGGTCACGTTCTACGAGCAGTACTTC.